What follows is one T cell receptor beta chain and its context. With a J-beta primer mix and a sample-barcoded 5' primer, a second PCR ran about 7 to 12 cycles. TCRdb ran MiXCR on the 5' RACE reads and lists one entry per CDR3 protein. The sample lists more than 1.4 million distinct CDR3 sequences, 42% seen once, with 7.9% in the top ten. These data originate in a study of blood T cells in healthy people across ages. Per germline, CDR1 SEHNR and CDR2 FQNEAQ (reference sequence). Trimming at V came to 8 bases and at J to 8 bases, leaving 11 bases not matched to a gene. The CDR3 has 14 residues. The chain recombines TRBV7-9 with TRBJ1-4; 7 nucleotides agree with TRBD1. This TCR was sampled from a woman aged 18-35 years in good health. Sequencing was performed on blood. The chain's CDR3 is CASGTTGVWEKLFF. The CDR3 DNA follows: TGTGCCAGCGGAACAACAGGGGTATGGGAAAAACTGTTTTTT.